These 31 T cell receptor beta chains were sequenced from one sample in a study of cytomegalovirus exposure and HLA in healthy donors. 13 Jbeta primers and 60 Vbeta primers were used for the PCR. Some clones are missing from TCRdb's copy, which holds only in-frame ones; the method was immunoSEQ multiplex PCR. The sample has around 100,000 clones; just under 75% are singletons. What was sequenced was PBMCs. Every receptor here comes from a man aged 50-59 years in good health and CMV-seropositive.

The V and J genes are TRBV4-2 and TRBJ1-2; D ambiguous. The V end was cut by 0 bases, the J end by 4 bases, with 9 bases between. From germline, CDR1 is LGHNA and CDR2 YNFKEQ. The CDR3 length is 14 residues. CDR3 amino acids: CASSQDRGSYGYTF. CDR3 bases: TGTGCCAGCAGCCAAGATCGGGGATCCTATGGCTACACCTTC.

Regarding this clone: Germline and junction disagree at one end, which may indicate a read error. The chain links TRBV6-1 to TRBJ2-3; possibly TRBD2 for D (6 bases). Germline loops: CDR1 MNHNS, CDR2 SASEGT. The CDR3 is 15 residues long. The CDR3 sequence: CASREGAGSADTQYF. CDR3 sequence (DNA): TGTGCCAGCAGGGAAGGGGCGGGGAGCGCAGATACGCAGTATTTT.

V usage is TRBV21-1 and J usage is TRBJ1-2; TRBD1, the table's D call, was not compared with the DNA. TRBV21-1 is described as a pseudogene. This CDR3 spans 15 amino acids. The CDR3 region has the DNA TGTGCCAGCAGCAACAGGGGGCCGCTTAACTATGGCTACACCTTC. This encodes CASSNRGPLNYGYTF.

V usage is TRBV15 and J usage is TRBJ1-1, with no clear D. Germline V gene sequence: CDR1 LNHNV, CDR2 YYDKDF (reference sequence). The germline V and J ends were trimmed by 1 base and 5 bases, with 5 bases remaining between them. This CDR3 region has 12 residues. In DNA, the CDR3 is TGTGCCACCAGCAGAGGCAGGACTGAAGCTTTCTTT. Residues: CATSRGRTEAFF.

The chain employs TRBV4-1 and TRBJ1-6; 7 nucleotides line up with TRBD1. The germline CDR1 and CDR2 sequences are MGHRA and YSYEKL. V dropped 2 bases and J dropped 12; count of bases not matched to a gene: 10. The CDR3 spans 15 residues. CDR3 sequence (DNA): TGCGCCAGCAGCCAATTCACAGGGGATCTGAGACCCCTCCACTTT. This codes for CASSQFTGDLRPLHF.

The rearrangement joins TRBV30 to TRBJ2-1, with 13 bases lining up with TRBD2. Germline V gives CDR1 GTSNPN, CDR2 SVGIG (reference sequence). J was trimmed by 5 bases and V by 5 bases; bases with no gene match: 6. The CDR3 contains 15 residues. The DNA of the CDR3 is TGTGCCTGGGATGGGACTAGCGGGATGCACAATGAGCAGTTCTTC. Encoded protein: CAWDGTSGMHNEQFF. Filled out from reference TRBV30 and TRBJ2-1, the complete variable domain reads SQTIHQWPATLVQPVGSPLSLECTVEGTSNPNLYWYRQAAGRGLQLLFYSVGIGQISSEVPQNLSASRPQDRQFILSSKKLLLSDSGFYLCAWDGTSGMHNEQFFGPGTRLTVL.

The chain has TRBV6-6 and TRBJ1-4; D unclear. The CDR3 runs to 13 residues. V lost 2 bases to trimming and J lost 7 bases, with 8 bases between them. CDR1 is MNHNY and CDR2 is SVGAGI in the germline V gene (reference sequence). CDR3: CASSYRLPEKLFF. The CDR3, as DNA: TGTGCCAGCAGTTACCGACTGCCTGAAAAACTGTTTTTT.

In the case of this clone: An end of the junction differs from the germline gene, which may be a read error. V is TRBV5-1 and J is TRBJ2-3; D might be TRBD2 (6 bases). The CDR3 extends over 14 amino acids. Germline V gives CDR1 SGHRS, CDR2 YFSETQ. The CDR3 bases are TGCGCCAGCAGCTTGCTCACTAGCATAGATACGCAGTATTTT. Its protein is CASSLLTSIDTQYF. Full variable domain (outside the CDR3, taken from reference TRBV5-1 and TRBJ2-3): KAGVTQTPRYLIKTRGQQVTLSCSPISGHRSVSWYQQTPGQGLQFLFEYFSETQRNKGNFPGRFSGRQFSNSRSEMNVSTLELGDSALYLCASSLLTSIDTQYFGPGTRLTVL.

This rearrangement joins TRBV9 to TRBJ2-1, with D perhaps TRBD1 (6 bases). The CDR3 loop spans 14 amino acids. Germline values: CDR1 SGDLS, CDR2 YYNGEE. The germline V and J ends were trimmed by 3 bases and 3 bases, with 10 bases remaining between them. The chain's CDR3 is CASSARGGYNEQFF. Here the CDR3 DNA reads TGTGCCAGCAGCGCACGAGGGGGCTACAATGAGCAGTTCTTC.

The CDR3 loop is CASSLYRGDTEAFF. DNA for the CDR3: TGCGCCAGCAGCCTCTACCGGGGGGACACTGAAGCTTTCTTT. The rearrangement joins TRBV4-1 to TRBJ1-1; a possible D gene is TRBD1 (5 bases). Germline loops: CDR1 MGHRA, CDR2 YSYEKL. V lost 4 bases and J 3 bases, leaving 12 bases between the germline ends. This CDR3 is 14 amino acids long.

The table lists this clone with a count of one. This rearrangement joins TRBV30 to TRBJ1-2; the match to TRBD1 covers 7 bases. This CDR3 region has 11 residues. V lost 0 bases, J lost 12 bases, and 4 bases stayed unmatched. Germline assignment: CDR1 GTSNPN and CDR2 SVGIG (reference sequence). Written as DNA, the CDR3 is TGTGCCTGGAGTGTAGGGGGCACTAACACCTTC. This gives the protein CAWSVGGTNTF.

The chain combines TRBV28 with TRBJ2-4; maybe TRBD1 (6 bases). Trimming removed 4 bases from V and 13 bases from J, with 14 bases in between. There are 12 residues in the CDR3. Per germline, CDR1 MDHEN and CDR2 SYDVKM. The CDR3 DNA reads TGTGCCAGCAGTTCCGGACAGAGGTTGCAGTACTTC. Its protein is CASSSGQRLQYF.

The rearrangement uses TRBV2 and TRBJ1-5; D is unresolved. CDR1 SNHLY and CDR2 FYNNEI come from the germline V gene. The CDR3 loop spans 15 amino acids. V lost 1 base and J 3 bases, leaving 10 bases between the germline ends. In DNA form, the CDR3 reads TGTGCCAGCAGTGAAGATTACAGCCACAATCAGCCCCAGCATTTT. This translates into CASSEDYSHNQPQHF.

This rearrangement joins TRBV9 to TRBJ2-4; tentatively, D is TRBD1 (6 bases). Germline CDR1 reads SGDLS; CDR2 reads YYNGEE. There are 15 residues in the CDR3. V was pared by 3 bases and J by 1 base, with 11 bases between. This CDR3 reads CASSAPQGAKNIQYF. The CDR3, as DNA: TGTGCCAGCAGCGCCCCTCAGGGGGCCAAAAACATTCAGTACTTC.

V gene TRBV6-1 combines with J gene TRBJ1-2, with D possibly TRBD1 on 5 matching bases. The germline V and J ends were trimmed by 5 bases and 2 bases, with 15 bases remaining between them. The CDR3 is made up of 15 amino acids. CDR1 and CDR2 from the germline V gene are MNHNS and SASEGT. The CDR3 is CASSRASRVNYGYTF. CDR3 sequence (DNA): TGTGCCAGCAGTCGGGCCAGCAGGGTAAACTATGGCTACACCTTC.

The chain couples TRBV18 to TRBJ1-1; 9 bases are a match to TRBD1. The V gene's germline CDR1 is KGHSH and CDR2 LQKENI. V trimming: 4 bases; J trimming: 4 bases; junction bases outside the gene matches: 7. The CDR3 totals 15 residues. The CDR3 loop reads CASSLGQGFGTEAFF. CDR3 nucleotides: TGTGCCAGCTCACTAGGACAGGGGTTCGGCACTGAAGCTTTCTTT.

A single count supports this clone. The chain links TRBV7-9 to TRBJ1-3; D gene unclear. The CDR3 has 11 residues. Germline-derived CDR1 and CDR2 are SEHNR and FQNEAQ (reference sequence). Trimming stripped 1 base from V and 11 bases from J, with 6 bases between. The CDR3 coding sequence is TGTGCCAGCAGCTTAGTTCTTCCCATATATTTT. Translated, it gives CASSLVLPIYF.

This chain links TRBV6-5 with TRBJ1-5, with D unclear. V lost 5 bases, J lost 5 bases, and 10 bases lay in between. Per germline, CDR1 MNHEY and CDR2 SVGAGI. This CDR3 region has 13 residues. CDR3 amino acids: CASSLSTDQPQHF. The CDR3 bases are TGTGCCAGCAGTCTGTCTACCGATCAGCCCCAGCATTTT.

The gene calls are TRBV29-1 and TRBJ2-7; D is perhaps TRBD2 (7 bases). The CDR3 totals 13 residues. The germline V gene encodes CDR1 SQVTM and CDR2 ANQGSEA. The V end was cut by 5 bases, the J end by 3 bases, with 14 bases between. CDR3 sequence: CSVSQGGGYEQYF. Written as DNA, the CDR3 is TGCAGCGTTTCACAGGGAGGGGGCTACGAGCAGTACTTC.

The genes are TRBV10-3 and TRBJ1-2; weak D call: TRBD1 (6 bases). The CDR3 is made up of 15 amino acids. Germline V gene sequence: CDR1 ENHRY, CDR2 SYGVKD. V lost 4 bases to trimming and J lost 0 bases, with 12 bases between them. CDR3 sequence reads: CAISGTDSTNYGYTF. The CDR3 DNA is TGTGCCATCAGTGGGACAGACAGCACTAACTATGGCTACACCTTC.

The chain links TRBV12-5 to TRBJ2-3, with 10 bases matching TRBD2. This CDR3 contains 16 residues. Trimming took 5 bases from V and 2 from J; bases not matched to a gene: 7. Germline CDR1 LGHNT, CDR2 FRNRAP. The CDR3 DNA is TGTGCTAGTGGTGGGACTAGCGCGCATTACACAGATACGCAGTATTTT. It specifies CASGGTSAHYTDTQYF.

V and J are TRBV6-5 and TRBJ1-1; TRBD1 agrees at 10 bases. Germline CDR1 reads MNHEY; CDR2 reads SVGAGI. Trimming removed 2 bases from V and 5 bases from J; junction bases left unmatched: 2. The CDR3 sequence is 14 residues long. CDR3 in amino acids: CASSYGTGDTEAFF. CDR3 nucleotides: TGTGCCAGCAGTTACGGGACAGGGGATACTGAAGCTTTCTTT.

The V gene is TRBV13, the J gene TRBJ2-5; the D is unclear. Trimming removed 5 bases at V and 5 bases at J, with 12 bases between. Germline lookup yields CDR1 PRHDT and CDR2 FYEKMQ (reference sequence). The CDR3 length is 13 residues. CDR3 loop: CASSPESGETQYF. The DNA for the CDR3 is TGTGCCAGCAGCCCAGAGTCCGGGGAGACCCAGTACTTC.

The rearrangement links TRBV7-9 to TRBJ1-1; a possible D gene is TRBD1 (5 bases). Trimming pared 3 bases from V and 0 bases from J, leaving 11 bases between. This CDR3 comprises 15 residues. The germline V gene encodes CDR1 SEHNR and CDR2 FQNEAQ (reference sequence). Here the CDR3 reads CASSFSTELNTEAFF. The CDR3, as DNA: TGTGCCAGCAGCTTCTCGACAGAACTGAACACTGAAGCTTTCTTT.

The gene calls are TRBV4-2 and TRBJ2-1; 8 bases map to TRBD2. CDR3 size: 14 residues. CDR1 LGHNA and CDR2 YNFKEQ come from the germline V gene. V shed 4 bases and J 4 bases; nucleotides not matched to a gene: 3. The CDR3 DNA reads TGTGCCAGCAGCCCTTTAGCGGGGTACAATGAGCAGTTCTTC. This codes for CASSPLAGYNEQFF.

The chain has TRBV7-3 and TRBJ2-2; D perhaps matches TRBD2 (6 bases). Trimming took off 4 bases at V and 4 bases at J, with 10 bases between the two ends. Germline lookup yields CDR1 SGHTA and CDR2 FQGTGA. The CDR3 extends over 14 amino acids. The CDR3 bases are TGTGCCAGCAGCTCCACGGGAGTCACCGGGGAGCTGTTTTTT. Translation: CASSSTGVTGELFF.

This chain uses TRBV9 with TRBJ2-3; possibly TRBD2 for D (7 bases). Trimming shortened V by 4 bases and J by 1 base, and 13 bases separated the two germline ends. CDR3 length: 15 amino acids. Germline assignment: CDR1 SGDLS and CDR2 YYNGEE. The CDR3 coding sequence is TGTGCCAGCAGCCCGAGAGGGGGGGGCACAGATACGCAGTATTTT. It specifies CASSPRGGGTDTQYF.

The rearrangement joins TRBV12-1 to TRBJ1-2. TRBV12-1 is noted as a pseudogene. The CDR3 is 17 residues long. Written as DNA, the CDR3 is TGTGCCAGCAGCCCAACCATAGAGGGGGGGCGCGGCTATGGCTACACCTTC. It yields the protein CASSPTIEGGRGYGYTF.

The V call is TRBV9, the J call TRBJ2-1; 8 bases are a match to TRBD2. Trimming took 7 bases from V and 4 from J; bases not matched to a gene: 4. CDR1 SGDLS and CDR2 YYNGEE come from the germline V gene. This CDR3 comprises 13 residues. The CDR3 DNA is TGTGCCAGCTCAACTAGCGGTTACAATGAGCAGTTCTTC. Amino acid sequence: CASSTSGYNEQFF.

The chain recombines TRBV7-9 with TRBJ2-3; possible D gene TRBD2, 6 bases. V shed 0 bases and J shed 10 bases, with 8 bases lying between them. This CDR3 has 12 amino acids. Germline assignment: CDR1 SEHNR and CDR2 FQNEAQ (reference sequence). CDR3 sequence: CASSLASGSQYF. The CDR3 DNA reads TGTGCCAGCAGCTTAGCCAGCGGGTCGCAGTATTTT.

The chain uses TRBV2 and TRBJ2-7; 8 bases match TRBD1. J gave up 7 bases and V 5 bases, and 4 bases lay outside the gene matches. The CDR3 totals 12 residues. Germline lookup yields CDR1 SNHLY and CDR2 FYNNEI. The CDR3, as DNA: TGTGCCAGCAGTCCTAGGACAGGGGAGCAGTACTTC. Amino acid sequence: CASSPRTGEQYF.